Many counts were recorded for the clone carrying this T cell receptor beta chain. The CDR3 sequence is 16 residues long. The ends were cut back, 0 bases at V and 6 bases at J, with 17 bases in the middle. Looked up from germline, CDR1 is SGHRS and CDR2 is YFSETQ. The sample originates from a study of T-cell reconstitution after alpha-beta-depleted transplantation in children. The TCRbeta library incorporated unique molecular identifiers. TCRdb reprocessed the PCR reads with MiXCR, giving one entry per CDR3 protein. The sample has a few hundred thousand distinct CDR3 sequences; approximately 9.7% are singletons.

This receptor was identified in a human donor who donated a stem cell graft to a child with SCID. The starting material was PBMCs from the stem cell graft donor, obtained from the stem cell graft. V and J are TRBV5-1 and TRBJ2-3; no clear D. CDR3 bases: TGCGCCAGCAGCTTGGCCTCGGGTCCGCTCATCGATACGCAGTATTTT. Translated, it gives CASSLASGPLIDTQYF.